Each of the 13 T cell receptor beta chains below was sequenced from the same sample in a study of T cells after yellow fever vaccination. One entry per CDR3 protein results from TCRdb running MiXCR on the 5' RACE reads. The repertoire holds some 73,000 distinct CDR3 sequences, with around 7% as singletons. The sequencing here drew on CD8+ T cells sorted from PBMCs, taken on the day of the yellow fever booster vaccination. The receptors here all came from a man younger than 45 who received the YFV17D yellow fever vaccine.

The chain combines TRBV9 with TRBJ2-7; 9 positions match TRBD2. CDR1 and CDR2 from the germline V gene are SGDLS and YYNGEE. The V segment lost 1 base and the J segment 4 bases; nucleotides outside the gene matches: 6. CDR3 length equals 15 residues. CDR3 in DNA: TGTGCCAGCAGCGTAAGTAGCGGGAGTGGTTACGAGCAGTACTTC. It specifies CASSVSSGSGYEQYF.

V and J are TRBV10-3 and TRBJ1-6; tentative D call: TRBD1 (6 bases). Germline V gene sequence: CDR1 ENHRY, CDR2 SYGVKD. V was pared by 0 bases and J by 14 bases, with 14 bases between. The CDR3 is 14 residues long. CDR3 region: CAISESDQGLALHF. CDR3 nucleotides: TGTGCCATCAGTGAGTCGGACCAGGGGTTGGCCCTCCACTTT.

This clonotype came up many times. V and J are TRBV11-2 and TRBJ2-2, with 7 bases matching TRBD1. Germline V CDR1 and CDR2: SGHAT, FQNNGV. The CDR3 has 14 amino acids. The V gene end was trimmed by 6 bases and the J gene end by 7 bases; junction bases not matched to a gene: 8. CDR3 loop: CASRHYRGGGELFF. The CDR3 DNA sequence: TGTGCCAGCAGGCACTACAGGGGTGGCGGGGAGCTGTTTTTT.

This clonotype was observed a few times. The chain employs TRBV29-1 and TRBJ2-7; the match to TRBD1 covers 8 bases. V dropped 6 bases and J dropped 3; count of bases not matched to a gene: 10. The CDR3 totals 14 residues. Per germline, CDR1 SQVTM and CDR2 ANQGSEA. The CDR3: CSVGGGTGLYEQYF. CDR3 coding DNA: TGCAGCGTGGGTGGCGGGACAGGACTCTACGAGCAGTACTTC.

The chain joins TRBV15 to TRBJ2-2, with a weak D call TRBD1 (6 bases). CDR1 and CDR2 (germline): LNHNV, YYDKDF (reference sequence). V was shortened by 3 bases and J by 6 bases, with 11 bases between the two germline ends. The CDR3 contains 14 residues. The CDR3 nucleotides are TGTGCCACCAGCAGGGATCAGGGGCCCGGGGAGCTGTTTTTT. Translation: CATSRDQGPGELFF.

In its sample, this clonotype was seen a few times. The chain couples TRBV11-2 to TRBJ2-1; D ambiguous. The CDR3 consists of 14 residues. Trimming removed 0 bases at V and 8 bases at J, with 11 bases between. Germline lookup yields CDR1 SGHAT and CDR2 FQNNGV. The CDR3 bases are TGTGCCAGCAGCTTAGAAGTCCCGGTAGATGAGCAGTTCTTC. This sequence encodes CASSLEVPVDEQFF.

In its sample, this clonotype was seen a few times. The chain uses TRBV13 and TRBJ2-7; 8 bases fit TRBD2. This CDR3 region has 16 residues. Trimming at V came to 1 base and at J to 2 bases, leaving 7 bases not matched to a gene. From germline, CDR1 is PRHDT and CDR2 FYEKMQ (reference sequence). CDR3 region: CASSLETSGDPYEQYF. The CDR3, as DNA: TGTGCCAGCAGCTTAGAAACTAGCGGTGACCCCTACGAGCAGTACTTC.

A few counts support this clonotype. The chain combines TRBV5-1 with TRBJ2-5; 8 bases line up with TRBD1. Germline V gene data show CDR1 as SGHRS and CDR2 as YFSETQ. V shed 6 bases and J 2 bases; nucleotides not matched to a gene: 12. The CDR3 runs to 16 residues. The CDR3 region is CASTGGGTGLQETQYF. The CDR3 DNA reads TGCGCCAGCACCGGGGGTGGGACAGGATTACAAGAGACCCAGTACTTC. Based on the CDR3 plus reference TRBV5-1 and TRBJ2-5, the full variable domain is KAGVTQTPRYLIKTRGQQVTLSCSPISGHRSVSWYQQTPGQGLQFLFEYFSETQRNKGNFPGRFSGRQFSNSRSEMNVSTLELGDSALYLCASTGGGTGLQETQYFGPGTRLLVL.

The CDR3 region is CASTSVLGTGVDEQFF. The DNA for the CDR3 is TGTGCCAGCACATCGGTCCTCGGGACAGGGGTCGATGAGCAGTTCTTC. The chain uses TRBV12-3 or TRBV12-4 and TRBJ2-1, with 10 positions matching TRBD1. The CDR3 runs to 16 residues. With 7 bases clipped from V and 8 bases from J, the junction kept 14 bases outside the gene matches.

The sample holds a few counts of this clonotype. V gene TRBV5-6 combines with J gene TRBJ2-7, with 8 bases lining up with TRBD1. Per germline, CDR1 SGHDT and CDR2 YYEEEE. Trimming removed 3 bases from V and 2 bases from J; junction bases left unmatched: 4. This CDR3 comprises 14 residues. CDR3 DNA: TGTGCCAGCAGCTGGGGACAGGATCCCTACGAGCAGTACTTC. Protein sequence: CASSWGQDPYEQYF.

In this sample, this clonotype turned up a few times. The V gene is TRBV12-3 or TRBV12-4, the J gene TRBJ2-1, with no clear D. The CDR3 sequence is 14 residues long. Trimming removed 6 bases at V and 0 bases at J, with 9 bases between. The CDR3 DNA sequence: TGTGCCAGCAGCCCGACTGCCTCCTACAATGAGCAGTTCTTC. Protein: CASSPTASYNEQFF.

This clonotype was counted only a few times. The CDR3: CASSLGGLNEQFF. CDR3 nucleotides: TGTGCCAGCAGCTTAGGGGGCCTCAATGAGCAGTTCTTC. This chain connects TRBV7-9 to TRBJ2-1; D may be TRBD1 (5 bases). The V and J ends lost 1 base and 6 bases respectively, with 7 bases between them. The germline V gene has CDR1 SEHNR and CDR2 FQNEAQ (reference sequence). This CDR3 comprises 13 residues.

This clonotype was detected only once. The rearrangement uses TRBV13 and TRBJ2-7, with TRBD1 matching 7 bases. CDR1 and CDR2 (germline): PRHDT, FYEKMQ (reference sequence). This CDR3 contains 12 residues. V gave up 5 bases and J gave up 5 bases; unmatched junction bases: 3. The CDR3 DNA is TGTGCCAGCAGCGCACAGGGGCACGAGCAGTACTTC. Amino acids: CASSAQGHEQYF.